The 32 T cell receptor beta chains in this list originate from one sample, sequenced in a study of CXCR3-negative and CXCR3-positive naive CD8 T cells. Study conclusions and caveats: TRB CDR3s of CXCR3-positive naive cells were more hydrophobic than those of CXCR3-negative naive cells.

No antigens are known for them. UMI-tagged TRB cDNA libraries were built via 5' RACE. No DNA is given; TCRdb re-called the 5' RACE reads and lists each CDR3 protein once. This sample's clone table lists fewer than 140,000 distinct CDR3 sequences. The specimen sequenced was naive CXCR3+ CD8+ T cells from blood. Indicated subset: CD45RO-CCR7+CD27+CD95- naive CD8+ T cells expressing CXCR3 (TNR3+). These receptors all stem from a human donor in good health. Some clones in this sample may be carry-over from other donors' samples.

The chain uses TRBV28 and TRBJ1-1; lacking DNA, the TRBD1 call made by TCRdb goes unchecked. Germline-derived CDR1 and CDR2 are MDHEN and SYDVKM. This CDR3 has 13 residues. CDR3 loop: CASSSTGITEAFF.

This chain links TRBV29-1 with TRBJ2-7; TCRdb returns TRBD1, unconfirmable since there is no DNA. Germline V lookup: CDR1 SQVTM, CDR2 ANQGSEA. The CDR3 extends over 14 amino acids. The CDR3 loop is CSVEDEAGSGEQYF.

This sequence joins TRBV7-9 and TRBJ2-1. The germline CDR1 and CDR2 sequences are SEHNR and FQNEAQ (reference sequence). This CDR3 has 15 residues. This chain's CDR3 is CASSLAGGPDDEQFF.

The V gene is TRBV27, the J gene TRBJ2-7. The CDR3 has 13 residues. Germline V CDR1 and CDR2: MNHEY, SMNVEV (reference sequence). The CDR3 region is CASSPVLTYEQYF.

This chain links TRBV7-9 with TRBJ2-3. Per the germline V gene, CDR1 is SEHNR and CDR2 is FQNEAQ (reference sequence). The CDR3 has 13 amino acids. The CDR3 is CASSPRTTDTQYF.

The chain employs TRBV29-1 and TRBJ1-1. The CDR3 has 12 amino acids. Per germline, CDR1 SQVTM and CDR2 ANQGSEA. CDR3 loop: CSVAPGGSEAFF.

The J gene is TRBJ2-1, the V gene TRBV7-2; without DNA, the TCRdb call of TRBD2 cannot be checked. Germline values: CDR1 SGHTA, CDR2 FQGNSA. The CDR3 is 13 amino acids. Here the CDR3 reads CAIRTSGSNEQFF.

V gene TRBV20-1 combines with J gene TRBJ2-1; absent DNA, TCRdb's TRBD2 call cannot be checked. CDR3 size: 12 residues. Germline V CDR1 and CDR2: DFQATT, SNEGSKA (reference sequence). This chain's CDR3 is CSAGGVYNEQFF.

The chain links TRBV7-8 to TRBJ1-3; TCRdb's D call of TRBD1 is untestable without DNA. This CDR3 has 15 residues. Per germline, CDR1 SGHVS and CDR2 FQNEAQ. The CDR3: CASSLAGGAENTIYF.

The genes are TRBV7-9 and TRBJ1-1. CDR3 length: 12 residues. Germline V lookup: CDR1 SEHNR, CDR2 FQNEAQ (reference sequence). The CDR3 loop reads CASSFPRGEAFF.

CDR3 protein: CASSSPEREYDEQFF. This chain uses TRBV5-1 with TRBJ2-1; TCRdb names TRBD2, which stays unverified in the absence of DNA. The CDR3 runs to 15 residues. CDR1 is SGHRS, CDR2 YFSETQ, per germline.

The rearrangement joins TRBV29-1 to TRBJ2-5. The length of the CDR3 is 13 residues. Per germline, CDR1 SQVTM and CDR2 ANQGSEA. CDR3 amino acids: CSVEKGLLETQYF.

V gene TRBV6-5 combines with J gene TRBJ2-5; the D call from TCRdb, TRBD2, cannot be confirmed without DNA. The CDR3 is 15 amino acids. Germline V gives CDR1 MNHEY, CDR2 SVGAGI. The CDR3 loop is CASSPAGREVETQYF.

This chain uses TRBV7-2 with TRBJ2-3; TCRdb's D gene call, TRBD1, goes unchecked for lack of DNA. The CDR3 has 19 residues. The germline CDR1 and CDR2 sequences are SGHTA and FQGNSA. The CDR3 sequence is CASSFGILGRREGGDTQYF.

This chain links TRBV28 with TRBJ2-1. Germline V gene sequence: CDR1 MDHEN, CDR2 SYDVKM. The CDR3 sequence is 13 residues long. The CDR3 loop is CASSSSIAHEQFF.

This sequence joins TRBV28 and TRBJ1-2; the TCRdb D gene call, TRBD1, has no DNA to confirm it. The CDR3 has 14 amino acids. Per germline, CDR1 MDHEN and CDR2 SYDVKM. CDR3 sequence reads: CASDEAGGDYGYTF.

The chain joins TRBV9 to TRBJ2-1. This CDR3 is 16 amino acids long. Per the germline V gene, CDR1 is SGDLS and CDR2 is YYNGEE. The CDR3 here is CASSVHQKQTYNEQFF.

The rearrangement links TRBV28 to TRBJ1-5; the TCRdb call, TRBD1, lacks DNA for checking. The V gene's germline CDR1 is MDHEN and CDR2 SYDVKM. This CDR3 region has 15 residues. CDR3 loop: CASSLGPGGNQPQHF.

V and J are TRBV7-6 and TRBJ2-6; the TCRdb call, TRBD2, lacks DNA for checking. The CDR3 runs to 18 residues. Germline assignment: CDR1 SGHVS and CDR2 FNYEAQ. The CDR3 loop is CASSYHSGGGRGANVLTF.

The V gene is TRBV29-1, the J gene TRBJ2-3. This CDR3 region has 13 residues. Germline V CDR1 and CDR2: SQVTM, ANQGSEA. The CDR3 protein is CSVGAAATDTQYF.

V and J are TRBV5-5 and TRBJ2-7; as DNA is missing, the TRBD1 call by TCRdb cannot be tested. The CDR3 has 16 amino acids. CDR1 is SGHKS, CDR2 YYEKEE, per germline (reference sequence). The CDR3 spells CARSSRDTGTIYEQYF.

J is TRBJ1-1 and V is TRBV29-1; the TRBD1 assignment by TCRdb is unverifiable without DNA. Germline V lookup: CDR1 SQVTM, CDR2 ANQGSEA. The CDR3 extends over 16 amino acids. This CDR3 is CSVEWALGQDNTEAFF.

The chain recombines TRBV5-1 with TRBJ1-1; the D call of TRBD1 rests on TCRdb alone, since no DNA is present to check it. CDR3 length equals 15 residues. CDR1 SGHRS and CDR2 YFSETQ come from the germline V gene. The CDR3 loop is CASSSGQGGDTEAFF. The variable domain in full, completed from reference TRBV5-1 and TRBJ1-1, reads KAGVTQTPRYLIKTRGQQVTLSCSPISGHRSVSWYQQTPGQGLQFLFEYFSETQRNKGNFPGRFSGRQFSNSRSEMNVSTLELGDSALYLCASSSGQGGDTEAFFGQGTRLTVV.

The CDR3 loop is CASSFRGQVAYNEQFF. V gene TRBV5-1 combines with J gene TRBJ2-1; the TCRdb call, TRBD1, lacks DNA for checking. CDR1 is SGHRS and CDR2 is YFSETQ in the germline V gene. The CDR3 is made up of 16 amino acids.

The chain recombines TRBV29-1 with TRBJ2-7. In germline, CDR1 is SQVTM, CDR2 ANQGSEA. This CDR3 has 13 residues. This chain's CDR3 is CSVEDVDTYEQYF.

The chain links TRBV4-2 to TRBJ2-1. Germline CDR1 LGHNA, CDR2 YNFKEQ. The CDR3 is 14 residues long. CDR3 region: CASSQDRSPSEQFF.

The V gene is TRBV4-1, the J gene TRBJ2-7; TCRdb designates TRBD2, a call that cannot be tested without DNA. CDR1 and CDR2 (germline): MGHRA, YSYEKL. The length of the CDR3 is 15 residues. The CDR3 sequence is CASSPLAGSSYEQYF.

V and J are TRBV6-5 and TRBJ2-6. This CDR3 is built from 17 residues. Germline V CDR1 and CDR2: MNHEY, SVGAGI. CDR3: CASSPTDGNSGANVLTF.

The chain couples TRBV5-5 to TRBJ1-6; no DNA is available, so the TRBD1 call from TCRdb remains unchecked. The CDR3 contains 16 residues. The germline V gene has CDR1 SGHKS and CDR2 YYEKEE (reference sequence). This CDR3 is CASSWGDSSYNSPLHF.

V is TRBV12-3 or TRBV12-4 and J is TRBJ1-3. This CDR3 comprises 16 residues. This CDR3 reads CASSSPGSLSGNTIYF.

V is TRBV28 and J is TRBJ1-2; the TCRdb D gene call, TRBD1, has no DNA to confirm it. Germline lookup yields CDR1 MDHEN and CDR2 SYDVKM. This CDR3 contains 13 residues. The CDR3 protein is CASSPPGGGGYTF.

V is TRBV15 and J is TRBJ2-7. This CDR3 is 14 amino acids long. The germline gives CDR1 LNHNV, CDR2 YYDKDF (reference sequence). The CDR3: CATSRRTQTYEQYF.